This T cell receptor (beta chain) comes out of a study of blood T cell repertoires in COVID-19. Overall study: The cDNA or gDNA used as material had been derived from T cells, B-cell-depleted T cells, or PBMCs.

This clone has at least ten counts. Participants, roughly 18 to 89 years old, spanned fewer than 25 US areas. The CDR3 runs to 18 residues. The germline CDR1 and CDR2 sequences are SGHTA and FQGTGA. J gave up 4 bases and V 1 base, and 14 bases lay outside the gene matches. Here immunoSEQ multiplex PCR was the method, and the copy in TCRdb shows in-frame clones only, minus some. The table records around 230,000 clones, approximately 84% of them present only once. This receptor was identified in a man aged 35 to 55 who had recovered from COVID-19. The specimen was PBMCs or T cells enriched from blood (not recorded which). The chain joins TRBV7-3 to TRBJ2-3, with 7 bases that match TRBD2. CDR3: CASSLITSVNPNPDTQYF. The CDR3 DNA follows: TGTGCCAGCAGCTTAATCACTAGCGTGAACCCGAACCCAGATACGCAGTATTTT.